The T cell receptor beta chain described here comes from a study of T cells in Graves' hyperthyroidism and ophthalmopathy. Those patients with uncontrolled infection, other autoimmune disease, pregnancy or lactation were excluded. The germline gives CDR1 MGHDK, CDR2 SYGVNS. The CDR3 loop spans 11 amino acids. Trimming stripped 8 bases from V and 6 bases from J, with 10 bases between. Amplified regions were TCR beta CDR3 sequences from RNA transcripts. HTBI primers were employed in a first-round RT-PCR of the TCR CDR3. TCRdb itself ran the multiplex PCR reads through MiXCR, one entry per CDR3 protein. In the table there are over 450,000 distinct CDR3 sequences, roughly 14% of which are singletons.

The V call is TRBV25-1, the J call TRBJ1-2; possible D gene TRBD1, 5 bases. The receptor was derived from a woman aged 18-29 years with Graves' hyperthyroidism. The sequencing input was blood. The CDR3 DNA reads TGTGCCAGCGTGACAGAGGATGGCTACACCTTC. Translating gives CASVTEDGYTF.